This T cell receptor beta chain comes out of a study of shared clonotypes between healthy human individuals. About the research overall: A donor's plate count was three for CD4 naive and three for CD4 memory; CD8 naive had two and CD8 memory one.

It was CD45RO-negative cells, positively selected for CCR7, that made up naive CD8 cells, with terminally differentiated effector memory CD45RA+ cells excluded. Every immunoSEQ plate was one replicate of a subset's evenly spread DNA. Sorted-subset replicate PCR reactions contained 200 to 250 ng DNA, corresponding to some 29,000 T cell genomes. This table comes from immunoSEQ multiplex PCR, and its TCRdb copy is limited to in-frame clones, with some not included. The repertoire holds about 2.1 million clones, with around 93% as singletons. Material for sequencing was naive CD8+ T cells from PBMCs. This sequence was found in a man aged 18 to 29 in good health. Some clones in this sample may be carry-over from other donors' samples.

CDR3 loop: CASSLAVTGNTIYF. The DNA of the CDR3 is TGTGCCAGCAGCTTGGCCGTAACTGGAAACACCATATATTTT. The chain is built from TRBV5-8 and TRBJ1-3, with no clear D. The germline V and J ends were trimmed by 0 bases and 2 bases, with 6 bases remaining between them. CDR1 and CDR2 (germline): SGHTS, YDEGEE. The CDR3 is 14 amino acids.